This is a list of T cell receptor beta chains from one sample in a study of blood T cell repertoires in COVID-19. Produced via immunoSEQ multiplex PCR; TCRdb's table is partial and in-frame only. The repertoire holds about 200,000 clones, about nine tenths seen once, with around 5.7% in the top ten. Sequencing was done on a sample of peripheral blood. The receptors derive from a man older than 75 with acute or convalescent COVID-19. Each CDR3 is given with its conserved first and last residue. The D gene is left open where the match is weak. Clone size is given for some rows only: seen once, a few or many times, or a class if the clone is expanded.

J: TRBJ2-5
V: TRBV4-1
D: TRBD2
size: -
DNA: TGCGCCAGCAGCCCCTCGCGGACTAGCGGGCAACCCGAAGAGACCCAGTACTTC
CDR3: CASSPSRTSGQPEETQYF

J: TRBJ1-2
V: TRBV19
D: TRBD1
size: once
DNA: TGTGCCACTATGCAGGAGGGACAGTTCTATGGCTACACCTTC
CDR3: CATMQEGQFYGYTF

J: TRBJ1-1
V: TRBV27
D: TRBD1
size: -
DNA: TGTGCCAGCAGCCTGGACAGGGGCACTGAAGCTTTCTTT
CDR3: CASSLDRGTEAFF

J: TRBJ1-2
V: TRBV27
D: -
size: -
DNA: TGTGCCAGCAGCCCGACACTTTACAACTATGGCTACACCTTC
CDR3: CASSPTLYNYGYTF

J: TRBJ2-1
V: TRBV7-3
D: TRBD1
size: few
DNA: TGTGCCAGCAGCTTAGACAGGGGGCCCTTCAATGAGCAGTTCTTC
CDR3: CASSLDRGPFNEQFF

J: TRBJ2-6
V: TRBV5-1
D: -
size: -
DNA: TGCGCCAGCAGCATGGATAGGGGCTCTGGGGCCAACGTCCTGACTTTC
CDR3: CASSMDRGSGANVLTF

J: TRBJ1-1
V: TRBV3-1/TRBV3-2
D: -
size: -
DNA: TGTGCCAGCAGCCAAAGGACAGTGAACACTGAAGCTTTCTTT
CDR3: CASSQRTVNTEAFF

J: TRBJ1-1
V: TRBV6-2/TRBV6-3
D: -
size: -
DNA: TGTGCCAGCAGTTACCGAGGGGACACGAACACTGAAGCTTTCTTT
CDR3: CASSYRGDTNTEAFF

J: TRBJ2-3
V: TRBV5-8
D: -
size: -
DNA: TGTGCCAGCAGCTCCGGACTAGGGGGGGATGCAGATACGCAGTATTTT
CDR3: CASSSGLGGDADTQYF

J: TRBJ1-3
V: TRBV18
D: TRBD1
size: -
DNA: TGTGCCAGCTCACCGCGCAGGGGGCGAATTGACTCTGGAAACACCATATATTTT
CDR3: CASSPRRGRIDSGNTIYF

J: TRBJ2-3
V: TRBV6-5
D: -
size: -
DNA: TGTGCCAGCAGTTACAGGGGCCGAAGCACAGATACGCAGTATTTT
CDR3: CASSYRGRSTDTQYF

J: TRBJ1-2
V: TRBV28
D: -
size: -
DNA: TGTGCCAGCAGCCGACAGGTCGCGTCATATGGCTACACCTTC
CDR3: CASSRQVASYGYTF

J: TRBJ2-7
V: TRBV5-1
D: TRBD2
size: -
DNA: TGCGTCAGCAGCCCGGGACTAGCGGGGAAGCATTCCTACGAGCAGTACTTC
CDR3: CVSSPGLAGKHSYEQYF

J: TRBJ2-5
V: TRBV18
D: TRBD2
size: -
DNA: TGTGCCAGCTCACCAACGGGAGGGCCTTTAGCGACCCAGTACTTC
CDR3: CASSPTGGPLATQYF

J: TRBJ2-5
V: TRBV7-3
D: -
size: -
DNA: TGTGCCAGCAGCTTAAGTACAGGGATGGGGCAAGAGACCCAGTACTTC
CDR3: CASSLSTGMGQETQYF

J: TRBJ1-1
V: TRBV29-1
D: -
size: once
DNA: TGCAGCTACAGACCCCTGAACACTGAAGCTTTCTTT
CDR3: CSYRPLNTEAFF

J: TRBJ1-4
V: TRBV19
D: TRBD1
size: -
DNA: TGTGCCAGTAGTCCAGGACAGGGGGCATTTAATGAAAAACTGTTTTTT
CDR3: CASSPGQGAFNEKLFF

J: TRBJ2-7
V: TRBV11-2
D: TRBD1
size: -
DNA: TGTGCCAGCAGCCCCGGGACAGGAGCCTACGAGCAGTACTTC
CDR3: CASSPGTGAYEQYF

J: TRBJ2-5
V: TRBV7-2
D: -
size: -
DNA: TGTGCCAGCAGCTTAGACTTGCGCTATGAGACCCAGTACTTC
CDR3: CASSLDLRYETQYF

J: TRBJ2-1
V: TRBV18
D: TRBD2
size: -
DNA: TGTGCCAGCTCACCACCTTGGGCTAGCGGGGTCAATGAGCAGTTCTTC
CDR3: CASSPPWASGVNEQFF

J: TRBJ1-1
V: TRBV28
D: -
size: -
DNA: TGTGCCAGCACAGTGAACACTGAAGCTTTCTTT
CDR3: CASTVNTEAFF

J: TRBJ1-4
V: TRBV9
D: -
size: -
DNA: TGTGCCAGCAGCGTAGATGGCGCAGGAGGGGAAAAACTGTTTTTT
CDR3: CASSVDGAGGEKLFF

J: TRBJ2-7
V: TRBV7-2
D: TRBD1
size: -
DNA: TGTGCCAGCAGCTTACGTCGGACAGGGGTCCATAGAGAGCAGTACTTC
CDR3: CASSLRRTGVHREQYF

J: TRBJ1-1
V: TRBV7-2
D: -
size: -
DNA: TGTGCCAGCAGCTTCGTAGAGAACACTGAAGCTTTCTTT
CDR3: CASSFVENTEAFF

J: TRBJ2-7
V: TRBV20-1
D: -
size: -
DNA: TGCAGTGTATCGCAGGCAGGCGAGCAGTACTTC
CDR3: CSVSQAGEQYF